The 2 T cell receptor beta chains presented below share a single source sample, sequenced in a study of OX40 agonist ivuxolimab in advanced cancers. Assay used: immunoSEQ multiplex PCR; TCRdb lists only in-frame clones, some missing. The repertoire holds 75,000 to 100,000 clones, with about four fifths as singletons. Sequenced material: CD4+ or CD8+ T cells sorted from blood, taken in a trial of the OX40 agonist ivuxolimab. All receptors derive from an adult with an advanced solid tumor such as melanoma, head and neck, liver or kidney cancer.

The chain combines TRBV9 with TRBJ2-2, with 10 bases fitting TRBD2. Germline lookup yields CDR1 SGDLS and CDR2 YYNGEE. The CDR3 is made up of 18 amino acids. Trimming removed 0 bases from V and 0 bases from J; junction bases left unmatched: 5. CDR3 sequence: CASSVGPSGRANTGELFF. The CDR3 region has the DNA TGTGCCAGCAGCGTAGGTCCTAGCGGGAGAGCGAACACCGGGGAGCTGTTTTTT.

J is TRBJ1-1 and V is TRBV15; possibly TRBD1 for D (5 bases). The germline V gene has CDR1 LNHNV and CDR2 YYDKDF (reference sequence). The germline V and J ends were trimmed by 11 bases and 0 bases, with 13 bases remaining between them. This CDR3 spans 13 amino acids. The DNA for the CDR3 is TGTGCCGCCACTGACAGCTTGAACACTGAAGCTTTCTTT. As protein: CAATDSLNTEAFF.